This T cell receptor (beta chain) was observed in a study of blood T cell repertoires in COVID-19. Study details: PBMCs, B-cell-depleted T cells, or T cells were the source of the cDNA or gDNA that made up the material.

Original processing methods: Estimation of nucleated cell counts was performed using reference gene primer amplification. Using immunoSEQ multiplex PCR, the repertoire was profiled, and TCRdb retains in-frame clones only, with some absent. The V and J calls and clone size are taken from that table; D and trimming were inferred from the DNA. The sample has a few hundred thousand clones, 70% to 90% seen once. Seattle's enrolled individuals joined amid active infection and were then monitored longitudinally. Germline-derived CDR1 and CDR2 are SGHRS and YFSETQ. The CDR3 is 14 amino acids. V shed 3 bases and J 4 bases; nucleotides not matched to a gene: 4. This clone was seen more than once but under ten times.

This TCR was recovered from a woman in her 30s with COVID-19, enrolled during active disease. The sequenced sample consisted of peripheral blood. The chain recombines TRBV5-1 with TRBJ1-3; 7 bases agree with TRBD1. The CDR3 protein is CASSSTGFGNTIYF. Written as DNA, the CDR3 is TGCGCCAGCAGCTCGACAGGGTTCGGAAACACCATATATTTT.